This T cell receptor beta chain came from a study of blood T cell repertoires in COVID-19 (dated by TCRdb to about 2020). About the full investigation: Samples covering the acute and convalescent phases of COVID-19 were provided by collaborators in the United States, Italy and Spain. The repertoires were made available in a free public database intended to serve as a resource for research on the immune response to SARS-CoV-2. The material from the prospective study consisted of cDNA or gDNA derived from T cells, B-cell-depleted T cells, or PBMCs. The dataset comprised deeply sampled blood TCRbeta repertoires from subjects exposed to, actively infected with, or recovered from COVID-19. The samples were drawn from two sources: the first 160 participants of the ongoing ImmuneRACE study, and 1,254 subjects contributed by 6 global collaborators. Where available, HLA class I and class II types were taken from metadata supplied by the sample provider and were not determined by assay-based typing. Nearly every sample came with metadata listing a de-identified subject ID, COVID-19 status, age in years and sex.

TCRbeta CDR3 regions were amplified from genomic DNA by means of the immunoSEQ Assay, a bias-controlled multiplex PCR. The source study handled its data this way. The number of nucleated cells in each sample was estimated from the amplification of reference gene primers within the assay. Sequence reads were collapsed and filtered to measure the absolute abundance of every unique TCRbeta CDR3 rearrangement. For each sample, productive Simpson clonality was calculated as the square root of Simpson's diversity index over productive rearrangements. Entries here come from immuneACCESS through TCRdb and include only in-frame sequences with V and J called. Some clones fail to appear in such tables; in the studies checked, an unresolved V gene covers under half of the shortfall, and the cause of the remainder is unknown. V, J and clone size are those of that table, while D and trimming were read from the DNA. The sample contains more than 65,000 clones, 75% to 85% of them found a single time. The ten most abundant clones make up under 25% of the sample.

This clone was detected once. Its antigen has not been determined. Base-call qualities are not available, and no considerably larger clone is one nucleotide away. Study-wide conclusions, independent of this receptor: Clinical and demographic metadata were provided uncurated, with the amount varying by source and participant.

The collaborating institutions used their own protocols to collect whole blood in K2EDTA tubes. For TCRbeta analysis, collaborators shipped samples as frozen whole blood, isolated PBMCs, or DNA extracted from either of those sample types. The clonotype originates from a woman aged 45-60 years with acute or convalescent COVID-19. The sequencing input was peripheral blood.

The CDR3 region reads CASRALTASSYNEQFF. DNA sequence: TGTGCCAGCAGGGCCCTGACAGCCAGCTCCTACAATGAGCAGTTCTTC. The rearrangement combines TRBV2 with TRBJ2-1; perhaps TRBD1 is the D gene, with 5 bases matching. From a lookup of the germline V gene, CDR1 and CDR2 are SNHLY and FYNNEI. Its CDR3 holds 16 amino acids, cysteine through phenylalanine. Of the read, only the CDR3 DNA is kept; its 48 bases are in frame from base 1. V is shortened by 6 bases, J by 0 bases, and the region joining them spans 15 bases. With the portions outside the CDR3 filled from the reference TRBV2 and TRBJ2-1 genes, the complete variable region becomes EPEVTQTPSHQVTQMGQEVILRCVPISNHLYFYWYRQILGQKVEFLVSFYNNEISEKSEIFDDQFSVERPDGSNFTLKIRSTKLEDSAMYFCASRALTASSYNEQFFGPGTRLTVL.